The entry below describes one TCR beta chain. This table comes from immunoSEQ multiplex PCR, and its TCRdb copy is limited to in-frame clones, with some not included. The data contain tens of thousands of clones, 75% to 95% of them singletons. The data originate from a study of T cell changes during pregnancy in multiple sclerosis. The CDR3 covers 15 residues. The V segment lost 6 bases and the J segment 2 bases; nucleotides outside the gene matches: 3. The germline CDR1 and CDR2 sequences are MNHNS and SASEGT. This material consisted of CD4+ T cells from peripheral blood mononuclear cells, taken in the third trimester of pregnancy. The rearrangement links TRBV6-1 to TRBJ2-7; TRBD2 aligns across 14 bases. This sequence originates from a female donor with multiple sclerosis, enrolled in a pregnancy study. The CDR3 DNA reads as TGTGCCAGCAGGAAGACTAGCGGGAGGGCCTACGAGCAGTACTTC. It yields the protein CASRKTSGRAYEQYF.